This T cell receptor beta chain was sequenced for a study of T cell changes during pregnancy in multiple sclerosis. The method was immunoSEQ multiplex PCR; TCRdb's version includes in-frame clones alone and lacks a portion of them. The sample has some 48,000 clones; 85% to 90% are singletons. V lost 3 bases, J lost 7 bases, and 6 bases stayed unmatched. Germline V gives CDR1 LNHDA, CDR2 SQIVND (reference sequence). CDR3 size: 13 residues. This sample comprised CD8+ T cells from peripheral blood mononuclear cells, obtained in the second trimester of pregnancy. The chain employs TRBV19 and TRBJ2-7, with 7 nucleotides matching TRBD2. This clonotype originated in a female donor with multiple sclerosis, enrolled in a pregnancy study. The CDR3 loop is CASSIPGGSEQYF. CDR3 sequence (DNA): TGTGCCAGTAGTATTCCGGGGGGTTCAGAGCAGTACTTC.